These 21 T cell receptor beta chains share one sample of origin, sequenced in a study of T cell repertoires in cytomegalovirus infection. One entry per CDR3 protein results from TCRdb running MiXCR on the reads. The sample carries around 300,000 distinct CDR3 sequences, about 20% recorded once. No antigen has been assigned to these receptors. The source was cultured PBMCs, collected from culture after CMV antigen stimulation. The origin of the receptors is a human donor in good health (CMV status not recorded). Some clones in this sample may be carry-over from other donors' samples.

Many counts were recorded for this clonotype. The rearrangement joins TRBV7-6 to TRBJ1-1, with TRBD1 as a possible D gene (5 bases). This CDR3 comprises 13 residues. V was trimmed by 1 base and J by 6 bases, leaving 9 bases between them. Looked up from germline, CDR1 is SGHVS and CDR2 is FNYEAQ. For the CDR3, the DNA is TGTGCCAGCAGCTTAGATCTGGGGGCTGAAGCTTTCTTT. Its translation: CASSLDLGAEAFF. The full variable domain, with the rest looked up from reference TRBV7-6 and TRBJ1-1, is GAGVSQSPRYKVTKRGQDVALRCDPISGHVSLYWYRQALGQGPEFLTYFNYEAQQDKSGLPNDRFSAERPEGSISTLTIQRTEQRDSAMYRCASSLDLGAEAFFGQGTRLTVV.

This clonotype showed up just a few times. The chain couples TRBV20-1 to TRBJ2-1; TRBD2 matches at 11 bases. CDR3 length: 15 amino acids. Germline assignment: CDR1 DFQATT and CDR2 SNEGSKA (reference sequence). Trimming removed 1 base from V and 6 bases from J; junction bases left unmatched: 5. In DNA, the CDR3 is TGCAGTGCTAGAGTTGGGACTAGCGGTACCAATGAGCAGTTCTTC. Its translation: CSARVGTSGTNEQFF.

V and J are TRBV10-3 and TRBJ1-1; 8 positions agree with TRBD1. Germline CDR1 ENHRY, CDR2 SYGVKD. There are 16 residues in the CDR3. Trimming at V came to 4 bases and at J to 3 bases, leaving 10 bases not matched to a gene. CDR3 loop: CAISGQGFDSDTEAFF. Here the CDR3 DNA reads TGTGCCATCAGTGGACAGGGGTTCGATTCGGACACTGAAGCTTTCTTT.

This clonotype was counted between two and nine times. This rearrangement joins TRBV28 to TRBJ2-7, with TRBD2 matching over 11 bases. Trimming cost V 6 bases and J 4 bases; bases outside gene matches: 8. The germline V gene encodes CDR1 MDHEN and CDR2 SYDVKM. CDR3 length: 15 residues. CDR3 amino acids: CASSALAGGRYEQYV. The CDR3 DNA follows: TGTGCCAGCAGCGCTTTAGCGGGAGGGCGGTACGAGCAGTACGTC.

The chain has TRBV14 and TRBJ1-1; TRBD1 matches 7 bases. CDR3 length: 16 amino acids. The trim removed 4 bases at V and 0 bases at J, leaving 8 bases unmatched. The germline V gene has CDR1 SGHDN and CDR2 FVKESK. CDR3 amino acids: CASSPPGTALNTEAFF. The CDR3 DNA is TGTGCCAGCAGCCCGCCCGGGACAGCCCTGAACACTGAAGCTTTCTTT.

There are a few counts of this clonotype. The chain is built from TRBV20-1 and TRBJ2-3; TRBD2 agrees at 15 bases. The V and J ends lost 5 bases and 4 bases, in that order; junction bases with no gene match: 7. Germline CDR1 reads DFQATT; CDR2 reads SNEGSKA (reference sequence). This CDR3 has 16 residues. CDR3 protein: CSAQGLAGGQADTQYF. CDR3 nucleotide sequence: TGCAGTGCTCAAGGACTAGCGGGAGGGCAAGCAGATACGCAGTATTTT.

The CDR3, as DNA: TGTGCCAGCAGCCCATCCCGGGACAGCACAGATACGCAGTATTTT. This encodes CASSPSRDSTDTQYF. The rearrangement joins TRBV7-2 to TRBJ2-3; D possibly uses TRBD1 or TRBD2 (5 bases each). In germline, CDR1 is SGHTA, CDR2 FQGNSA. The germline V and J ends were trimmed by 5 bases and 0 bases, with 12 bases remaining between them. The CDR3 extends over 15 amino acids. Looking up the rest from reference TRBV7-2 and TRBJ2-3 gives the full variable domain: GAGVSQSPSNKVTEKGKDVELRCDPISGHTALYWYRQSLGQGLEFLIYFQGNSAPDKSGLPSDRFSAERTGGSVSTLTIQRTQQEDSAVYLCASSPSRDSTDTQYFGPGTRLTVL.

The chain is built from TRBV19 and TRBJ2-2, with 7 bases lining up with TRBD1. CDR3 size: 17 residues. The germline V gene encodes CDR1 LNHDA and CDR2 SQIVND (reference sequence). Unmatched junction bases numbered 15, after V lost 4 bases and J lost 7 bases. The CDR3 is CASSTGTARNVFGELFF. The CDR3 DNA sequence: TGTGCCAGTAGTACTGGGACAGCCAGGAATGTCTTCGGGGAGCTGTTTTTT.

This clonotype was seen a handful of times. This sequence joins TRBV6-2 or TRBV6-3 and TRBJ2-1, with unresolved D. CDR3 length: 13 amino acids. From germline, CDR1 is MNHEY and CDR2 SVGEGT. Trimming stripped 8 bases from V and 7 bases from J, with 15 bases between. CDR3 sequence reads: CASGPATQNEQFF. The CDR3 coding sequence is TGTGCCAGCGGACCTGCCACACAGAATGAGCAGTTCTTC.

V and J are TRBV11-1 and TRBJ2-7; TRBD1 aligns across 7 bases. Germline V gives CDR1 SGHAT, CDR2 FQDESV (reference sequence). This CDR3 is built from 14 residues. After removal of 5 bases from V and 2 bases from J, the junction contained 6 bases not matched to a gene. The DNA of the CDR3 is TGTGCCAGCAGCCCCGGACAGGTGACCTACGAGCAGTACTTC. It translates to CASSPGQVTYEQYF.

The chain joins TRBV6-8 to TRBJ2-7; TRBD1 matches 9 bases. Germline V gives CDR1 MNHGY, CDR2 SAAAGT. V gave up 5 bases and J gave up 7 bases; unmatched junction bases: 12. The CDR3 has 15 residues. CDR3 nucleotides: TGTGCCAGCAGTCCCCAGGGACAGGGAGTCTTTGAGCAGTACGTC. As protein: CASSPQGQGVFEQYV.

This clonotype was seen many times. The J gene is TRBJ1-6, the V gene TRBV7-2; no clear D. This CDR3 spans 15 amino acids. The V and J ends lost 4 bases and 10 bases respectively, with 17 bases between them. CDR1 SGHTA and CDR2 FQGNSA come from the germline V gene. The CDR3 DNA follows: TGTGCCAGCAGCTCCCTTCAGGAGAGGGCCTCACCCCTCCACTTT. It is translated as CASSSLQERASPLHF.

The V and J genes are TRBV5-6 and TRBJ2-5; D ambiguous. CDR3 length equals 12 residues. The germline V gene encodes CDR1 SGHDT and CDR2 YYEEEE. Trimming took 4 bases from V and 5 from J, leaving 9 bases between them. CDR3 DNA sequence: TGTGCCAGCAGCAACCTGGAGGAGACCCAGTACTTC. Its protein product is CASSNLEETQYF.

There are a few counts of this clonotype. The V gene is TRBV7-6, the J gene TRBJ2-5; D could derive from TRBD1 or TRBD2 (5 bases each). The germline CDR1 and CDR2 sequences are SGHVS and FNYEAQ. Trimming left V 5 bases short and J 1 base short, with 14 bases between. The CDR3 spans 15 residues. CDR3 region: CASSPNPGPQETQYF. CDR3 DNA: TGTGCCAGCAGCCCTAACCCGGGGCCCCAAGAGACCCAGTACTTC.

This sequence joins TRBV19 and TRBJ1-1, with TRBD1 as a possible D gene (6 bases). Trimming cost V 0 bases and J 0 bases, with 11 bases left between them. The CDR3 has 16 residues. Germline CDR1 reads LNHDA; CDR2 reads SQIVND (reference sequence). CDR3 sequence reads: CASSIDPQGLNTEAFF. CDR3 DNA: TGTGCCAGTAGTATAGACCCCCAGGGGTTGAACACTGAAGCTTTCTTT.

This clonotype showed up just a few times. The DNA of the CDR3 is TGTGCCAGCAGCGAGGGGGGGCGTAACACCGGGGAGCTGTTTTTT. Its protein is CASSEGGRNTGELFF. The rearrangement joins TRBV9 to TRBJ2-2; D possibly corresponds to TRBD2 (7 bases). Trimming cost V 3 bases and J 2 bases, with 11 bases left between them. The CDR3 has 15 amino acids. Germline V gives CDR1 SGDLS, CDR2 YYNGEE.

The genes are TRBV7-8 and TRBJ2-2; D not certain. Germline V lookup: CDR1 SGHVS, CDR2 FQNEAQ. There are 16 residues in the CDR3. Trimming shortened V by 1 base and J by 4 bases, and 13 bases separated the two germline ends. For the CDR3, the DNA is TGTGCCAGCAGCTTAGACTATGGATCGGGCACCGGGGAGCTGTTTTTT. Its protein product is CASSLDYGSGTGELFF.

In this sample, this clonotype turned up a few times. This chain joins TRBV6-2 or TRBV6-3 and TRBJ2-7, with TRBD1 matching 8 bases. Losses at the gene ends were 4 bases for V and 3 bases for J; bases not matched to a gene: 14. In germline, CDR1 is MNHEY, CDR2 SVGEGT. This CDR3 contains 17 residues. CDR3 in amino acids: CASSLDLSGTGDYEQYF. The CDR3 DNA follows: TGTGCCAGCAGTTTGGATCTTTCGGGGACAGGAGACTACGAGCAGTACTTC.

There are many counts of this clonotype. The gene calls are TRBV7-2 and TRBJ2-3; 8 bases line up with TRBD2. V shed 4 bases and J 1 base; nucleotides not matched to a gene: 4. There are 15 residues in the CDR3. Germline V gene lookup returns CDR1 SGHTA and CDR2 FQGNSA. The CDR3 is CASSSTSGGTDTQYF. CDR3 DNA: TGTGCCAGCAGCTCAACTAGCGGAGGCACAGATACGCAGTATTTT.

The chain recombines TRBV18 with TRBJ2-3; 11 bases are a match to TRBD2. The CDR3 loop spans 19 amino acids. Germline trimming cut 3 bases from V and 2 bases from J; bases unmatched to any gene: 13. CDR1 is KGHSH and CDR2 is LQKENI in the germline V gene. In nucleotides, the CDR3 is TGTGCCAGCTCACCGGGACTAGCGGAGGAGCGTCCATACACAGATACGCAGTATTTT. This gives the protein CASSPGLAEERPYTDTQYF.

This clonotype was seen repeatedly, ten times or more. The chain combines TRBV6-8 with TRBJ1-2; D is unclear. The germline V gene has CDR1 MNHGY and CDR2 SAAAGT. Deletions cut 7 bases from V and 3 bases from J, with 18 bases between. The CDR3 is made up of 15 amino acids. CDR3 residues: CASTQRRSGDYGYTF. CDR3 coding DNA: TGTGCCAGCACCCAACGCAGGTCAGGAGACTATGGCTACACCTTC.